This T cell receptor beta chain was observed in a study of response to subunit inactivated influenza vaccine. Each CDR3 protein gets one entry after TCRdb re-called the RT-PCR reads with MiXCR. The sample shows over 750,000 distinct CDR3 sequences, around 20% of them seen only once. Trimming removed 5 bases at V and 10 bases at J, with 9 bases between. The length of the CDR3 is 11 residues. Germline values: CDR1 SGHTA, CDR2 FQGNSA. The sequence derives from a man in his fifties or sixties who received an inactivated influenza vaccine. The source was PBMCs from blood, collected about 5 days after vaccination. The rearrangement joins TRBV7-2 to TRBJ2-1, with D perhaps being TRBD1 or TRBD2 (6 bases each). CDR3 protein: CASSRGTEQFF. The CDR3 nucleotides read TGTGCCAGCAGCCGCGGGACAGAGCAGTTCTTC. Supplemented by reference TRBV7-2 and TRBJ2-1, the full variable domain reads GAGVSQSPSNKVTEKGKDVELRCDPISGHTALYWYRQSLGQGLEFLIYFQGNSAPDKSGLPSDRFSAERTGGSVSTLTIQRTQQEDSAVYLCASSRGTEQFFGPGTRLTVL.